This TCR beta chain was documented in a study of blood T cell repertoires in COVID-19. Generated by immunoSEQ multiplex PCR, the TCRdb table keeps only in-frame clones and is missing some. This sample has a few hundred thousand clones, with 89% found just once. In terms of age and location, participants ranged from roughly 18 to 95 years and lived in approximately 26 US areas. Two negative PCRs, clearance, or symptom resolution characterized the recovered Cohort 3 donors. The receptor's source is a middle-aged woman who had recovered from COVID-19. The sequencing input was PBMCs or T cells enriched from blood (not recorded which).

CDR3 sequence reads: CASSLGASYEQYF. CDR3 sequence (DNA): TGCGCCAGCAGTCTTGGGGCCTCCTACGAGCAGTACTTC. The rearrangement links TRBV4-1 to TRBJ2-7; weak D call: TRBD1 (5 bases). This CDR3 spans 13 amino acids. The ends were cut back, 6 bases at V and 0 bases at J, with 9 bases in the middle. In germline, CDR1 is MGHRA, CDR2 YSYEKL.